This T cell receptor (beta chain) appears in the sequencing data of a study of blood T cell repertoires in COVID-19. Assay used: immunoSEQ multiplex PCR; TCRdb lists only in-frame clones, some missing. The sample has some 140,000 clones; 80% to 90% are singletons. V shed 0 bases and J shed 0 bases, with 11 bases lying between them. The CDR3 loop spans 16 amino acids. Germline CDR1 reads LGHNA; CDR2 reads YNFKEQ. Sequencing was carried out using peripheral blood. The sequence came from a man aged 45-65 years with active or convalescent COVID-19. The V and J genes are TRBV4-2 and TRBJ1-2; tentative D call: TRBD1 (6 bases). CDR3 in amino acids: CASSQDLGAANYGYTF. For the CDR3, the DNA is TGTGCCAGCAGCCAAGATCTGGGGGCCGCTAACTATGGCTACACCTTC.